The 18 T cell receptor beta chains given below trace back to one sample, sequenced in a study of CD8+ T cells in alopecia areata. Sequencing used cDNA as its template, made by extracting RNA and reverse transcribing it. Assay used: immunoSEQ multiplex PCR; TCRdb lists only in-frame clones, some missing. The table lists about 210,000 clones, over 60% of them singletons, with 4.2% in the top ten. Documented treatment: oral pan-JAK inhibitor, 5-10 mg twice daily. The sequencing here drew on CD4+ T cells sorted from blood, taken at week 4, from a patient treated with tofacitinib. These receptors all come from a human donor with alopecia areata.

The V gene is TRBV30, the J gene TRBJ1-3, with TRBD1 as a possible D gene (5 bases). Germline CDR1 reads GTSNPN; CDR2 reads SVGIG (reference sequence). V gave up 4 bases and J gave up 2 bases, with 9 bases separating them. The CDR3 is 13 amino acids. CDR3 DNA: TGTGCCTGGAAGAGGGGACCTGGAAACACCATATATTTT. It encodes CAWKRGPGNTIYF.

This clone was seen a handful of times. The CDR3: CASSRGGTETYEQYF. The CDR3 nucleotides read TGCGCCAGCAGCAGGGGCGGGACAGAGACTTACGAGCAGTACTTC. The chain recombines TRBV5-1 with TRBJ2-7; TRBD1 is a possible D gene (7 bases). The CDR3 covers 15 residues. V lost 4 bases and J lost 4, with 18 bases in between. CDR1 is SGHRS, CDR2 YFSETQ, per germline.

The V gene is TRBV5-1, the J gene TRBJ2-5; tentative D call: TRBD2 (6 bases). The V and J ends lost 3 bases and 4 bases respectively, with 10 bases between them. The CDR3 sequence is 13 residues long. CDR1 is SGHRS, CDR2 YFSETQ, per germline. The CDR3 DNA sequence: TGCGCCAGCAGCTCGGTGGGGGGAGAGACCCAGTACTTC. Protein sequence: CASSSVGGETQYF. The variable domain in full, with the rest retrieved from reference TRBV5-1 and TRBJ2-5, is KAGVTQTPRYLIKTRGQQVTLSCSPISGHRSVSWYQQTPGQGLQFLFEYFSETQRNKGNFPGRFSGRQFSNSRSEMNVSTLELGDSALYLCASSSVGGETQYFGPGTRLLVL.

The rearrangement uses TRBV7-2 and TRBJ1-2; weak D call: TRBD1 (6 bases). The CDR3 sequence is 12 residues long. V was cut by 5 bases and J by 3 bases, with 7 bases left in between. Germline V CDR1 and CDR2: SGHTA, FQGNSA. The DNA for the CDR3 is TGTGCCAGCAGCCAGGGGTACTATGGCTACACCTTC. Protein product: CASSQGYYGYTF.

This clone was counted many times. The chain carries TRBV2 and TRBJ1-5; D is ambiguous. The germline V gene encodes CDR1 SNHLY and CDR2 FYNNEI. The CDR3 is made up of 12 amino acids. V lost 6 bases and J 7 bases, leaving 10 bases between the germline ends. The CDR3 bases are TGTGCCAGCAGCGGTGATATCCAGCCCCAGCATTTT. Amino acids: CASSGDIQPQHF.

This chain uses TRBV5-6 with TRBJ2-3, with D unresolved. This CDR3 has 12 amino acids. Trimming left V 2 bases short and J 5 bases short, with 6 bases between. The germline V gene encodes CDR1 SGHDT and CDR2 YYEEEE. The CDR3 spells CASSLVVDTQYF. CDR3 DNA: TGTGCCAGCAGCTTAGTGGTAGATACGCAGTATTTT.

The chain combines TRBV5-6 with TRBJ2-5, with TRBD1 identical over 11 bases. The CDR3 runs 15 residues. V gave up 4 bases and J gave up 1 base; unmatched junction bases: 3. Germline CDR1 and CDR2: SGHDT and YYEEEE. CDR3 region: CASSPGTGGQETQYF. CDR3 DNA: TGTGCCAGCAGCCCCGGGACAGGGGGCCAAGAGACCCAGTACTTC.

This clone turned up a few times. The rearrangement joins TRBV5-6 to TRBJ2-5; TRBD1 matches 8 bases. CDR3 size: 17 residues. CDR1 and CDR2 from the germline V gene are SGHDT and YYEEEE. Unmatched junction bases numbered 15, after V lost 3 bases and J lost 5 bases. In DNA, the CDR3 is TGTGCCAGCAGCTCGGCCGTCGGCAGGGGGCTCGGCGAGACCCAGTACTTC. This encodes CASSSAVGRGLGETQYF. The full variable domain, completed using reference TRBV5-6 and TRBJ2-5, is DAGVTQSPTHLIKTRGQQVTLRCSPKSGHDTVSWYQQALGQGPQFIFQYYEEEERQRGNFPDRFSGHQFPNYSSELNVNALLLGDSALYLCASSSAVGRGLGETQYFGPGTRLLVL.

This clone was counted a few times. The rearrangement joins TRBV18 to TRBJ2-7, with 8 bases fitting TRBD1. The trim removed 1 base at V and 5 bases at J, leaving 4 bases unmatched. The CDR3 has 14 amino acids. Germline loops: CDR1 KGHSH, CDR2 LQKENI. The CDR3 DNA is TGTGCCAGCTCACCACGGACAGGGACCCACGAGCAGTACTTC. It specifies CASSPRTGTHEQYF. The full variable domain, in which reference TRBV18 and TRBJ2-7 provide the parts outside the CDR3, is NAGVMQNPRHLVRRRGQEARLRCSPMKGHSHVYWYRQLPEEGLKFMVYLQKENIIDESGMPKERFSAEFPKEGPSILRIQQVVRGDSAAYFCASSPRTGTHEQYFGPGTRLTVT.

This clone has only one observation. In DNA, the CDR3 is TGTGCCGGTCACGGGACTAGCGATGGAACAGATACGCAGTATTTT. This translates into CAGHGTSDGTDTQYF. V and J are TRBV7-2 and TRBJ2-3; 10 bases line up with TRBD2. CDR1 is SGHTA, CDR2 FQGNSA, per germline. The CDR3 runs to 15 residues. V was pared by 11 bases and J by 3 bases, with 11 bases of the junction left unmatched.

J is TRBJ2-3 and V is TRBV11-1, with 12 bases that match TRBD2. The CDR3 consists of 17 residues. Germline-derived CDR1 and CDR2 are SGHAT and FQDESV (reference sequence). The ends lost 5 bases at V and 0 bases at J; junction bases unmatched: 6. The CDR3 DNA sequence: TGTGCCAGCAGCCGAGGACTAGCGGGGACTAGCACAGATACGCAGTATTTT. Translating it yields CASSRGLAGTSTDTQYF.

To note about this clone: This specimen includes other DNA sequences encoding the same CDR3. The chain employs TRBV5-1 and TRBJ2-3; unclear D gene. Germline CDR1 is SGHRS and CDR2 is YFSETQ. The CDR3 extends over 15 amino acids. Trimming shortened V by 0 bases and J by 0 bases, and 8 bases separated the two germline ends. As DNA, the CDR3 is TGCGCCAGCAGCTTGGATGGCGGAAGCACAGATACGCAGTATTTT. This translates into CASSLDGGSTDTQYF.

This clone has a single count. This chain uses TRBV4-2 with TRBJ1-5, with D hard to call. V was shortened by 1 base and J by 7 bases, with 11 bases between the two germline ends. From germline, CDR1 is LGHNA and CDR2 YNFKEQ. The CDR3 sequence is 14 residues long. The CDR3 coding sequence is TGTGCCAGCAGCCAAGTCCCCCCGAGACAGCCCCAGCATTTT. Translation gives CASSQVPPRQPQHF.

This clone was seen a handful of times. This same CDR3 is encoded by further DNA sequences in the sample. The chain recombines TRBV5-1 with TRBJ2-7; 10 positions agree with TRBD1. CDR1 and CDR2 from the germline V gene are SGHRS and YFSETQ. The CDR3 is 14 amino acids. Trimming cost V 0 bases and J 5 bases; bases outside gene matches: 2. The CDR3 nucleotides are TGCGCCAGCAGCTTGGCAGGGACAGGGGACGAGCAGTACTTC. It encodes CASSLAGTGDEQYF.

CDR3 DNA sequence: TGTGCCTTTCAAGGGGACAGGGGAGATTCACCCCTCCACTTT. It specifies CAFQGDRGDSPLHF. The V gene is TRBV30, the J gene TRBJ1-6; 10 positions match TRBD1. J was trimmed by 8 bases and V by 7 bases; bases with no gene match: 8. The CDR3 runs 14 residues. Germline CDR1 and CDR2: GTSNPN and SVGIG (reference sequence). The complete variable domain, with remaining parts taken from reference TRBV30 and TRBJ1-6, reads SQTIHQWPATLVQPVGSPLSLECTVEGTSNPNLYWYRQAAGRGLQLLFYSVGIGQISSEVPQNLSASRPQDRQFILSSKKLLLSDSGFYLCAFQGDRGDSPLHFGNGTRLTVT.

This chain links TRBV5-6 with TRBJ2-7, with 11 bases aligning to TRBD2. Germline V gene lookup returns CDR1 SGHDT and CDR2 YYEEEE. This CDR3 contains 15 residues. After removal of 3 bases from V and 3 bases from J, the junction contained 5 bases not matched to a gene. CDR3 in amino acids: CASSSATSGGYEQYF. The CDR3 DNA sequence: TGTGCCAGCAGCTCAGCCACTAGCGGGGGCTACGAGCAGTACTTC.

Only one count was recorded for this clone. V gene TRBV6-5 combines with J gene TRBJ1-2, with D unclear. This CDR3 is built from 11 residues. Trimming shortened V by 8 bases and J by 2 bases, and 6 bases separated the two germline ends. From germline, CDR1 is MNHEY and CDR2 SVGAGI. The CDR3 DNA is TGTGCCAGCTGCGGGAACTATGGCTACACCTTC. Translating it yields CASCGNYGYTF.

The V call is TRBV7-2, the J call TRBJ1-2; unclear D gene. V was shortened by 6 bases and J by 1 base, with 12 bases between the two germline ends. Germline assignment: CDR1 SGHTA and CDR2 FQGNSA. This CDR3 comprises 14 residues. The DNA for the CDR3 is TGTGCCAGCAGTCCAGGACCGGATAACTATGGCTACACCTTC. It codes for CASSPGPDNYGYTF.